This TCR beta chain was documented in a study of shared clonotypes between healthy human individuals. Study in general: Three plates each covered CD4 naive and memory; CD8 naive two, CD8 memory one.

It was at deep level that the assay was run. Produced via immunoSEQ multiplex PCR; TCRdb's table is partial and in-frame only. The sample holds a few hundred thousand clones, around 97% seen once. Study results and caveats: What limited the represented genetic and exposure-history diversity was the small number of donors. Larger richness was generally estimated for naive than memory subsets.

Germline CDR1 MGHRA, CDR2 YSYEKL. The CDR3 consists of 14 residues. Trimming removed 3 bases from V and 5 bases from J; junction bases left unmatched: 5. In the case of this clone: Its antigen is unknown.

The source material was naive CD4+ T cells sorted from blood. Regarding subset: CD45RA+ positively selected. This rearrangement joins TRBV4-1 to TRBJ2-5; TRBD2 agrees at 8 bases. The source is a woman under 40 in good health. CDR3 sequence: CASSQSGSSETQYF. Written as DNA, the CDR3 is TGCGCCAGCAGCCAGAGCGGGAGTAGCGAGACCCAGTACTTC.